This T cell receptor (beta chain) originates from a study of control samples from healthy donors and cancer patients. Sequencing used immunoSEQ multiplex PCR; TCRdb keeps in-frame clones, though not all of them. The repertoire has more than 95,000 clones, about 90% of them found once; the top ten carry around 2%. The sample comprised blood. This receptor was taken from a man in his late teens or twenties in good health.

The CDR3 region is CAIGATGNEQYF. The DNA for the CDR3 is TGTGCCATCGGGGCAACGGGCAACGAGCAGTACTTC. This rearrangement joins TRBV10-3 to TRBJ2-7; the D gene is possibly TRBD1 (5 bases). The CDR3 totals 12 residues. Trimming pared 8 bases from V and 5 bases from J, leaving 13 bases between. CDR1 ENHRY and CDR2 SYGVKD come from the germline V gene.